The next 5 T cell receptor beta chains were all read from a single sample in a study of shared T cell receptors in the human thymus. Some clones are missing from TCRdb's copy, which holds only in-frame ones; the method was immunoSEQ multiplex PCR. The data contain about 660,000 clones, 85% to 90% of them singletons. The sample was also reused in another study, on human thymus T cells.

What was sequenced was thymocytes. The origin of the receptors is a boy under three years old with a congenital heart defect.

A single count supports this clone. The V and J genes are TRBV7-9 and TRBJ1-3, with D hard to call. V lost 2 bases to trimming and J lost 0 bases, with 8 bases between them. The CDR3 has 15 amino acids. Per germline, CDR1 SEHNR and CDR2 FQNEAQ (reference sequence). The CDR3 spells CASSLTPVSGNTIYF. DNA of the CDR3: TGTGCCAGCAGCTTAACCCCGGTCTCTGGAAACACCATATATTTT. Filled out from reference TRBV7-9 and TRBJ1-3, the complete variable domain reads DTGVSQNPRHKITKRGQNVTFRCDPISEHNRLYWYRQTLGQGPEFLTYFQNEAQLEKSRLLSDRFSAERPKGSFSTLEIQRTEQGDSAMYLCASSLTPVSGNTIYFGEGSWLTVV.

The chain joins TRBV5-4 to TRBJ2-3; 7 bases are shared with TRBD1. The V gene end was trimmed by 1 base and the J gene end by 3 bases; junction bases not matched to a gene: 20. Germline loops: CDR1 SGHNT, CDR2 YYREEE (reference sequence). The CDR3 contains 20 residues. CDR3 sequence: CASSLFGSGRQGEETDTQYF. The CDR3 DNA follows: TGTGCCAGCAGCTTGTTTGGGAGCGGCCGACAGGGTGAAGAGACAGATACGCAGTATTTT.

The rearrangement links TRBV7-9 to TRBJ1-1; TRBD1 matches 8 bases. Germline V gene lookup returns CDR1 SEHNR and CDR2 FQNEAQ (reference sequence). There are 14 residues in the CDR3. The trim removed 1 base at V and 5 bases at J, leaving 3 bases unmatched. The CDR3 DNA follows: TGTGCCAGCAGCTTAGGGGACAGGTTTACTGAAGCTTTCTTT. This encodes CASSLGDRFTEAFF.

The chain couples TRBV6-5 to TRBJ1-4, with 11 bases fitting TRBD1. The CDR3 is 14 residues long. Trimming cost V 5 bases and J 7 bases; bases outside gene matches: 3. Germline V CDR1 and CDR2: MNHEY, SVGAGI. The CDR3 sequence: CASSRDRGVEKLFF. CDR3 in DNA: TGTGCCAGCAGTCGGGACAGGGGGGTTGAAAAACTGTTTTTT.

The CDR3 DNA reads as TGTGCCAGCAGTTTAACAGGGACCATCTACGAGCAGTACTTC. Translation gives CASSLTGTIYEQYF. The chain uses TRBV27 and TRBJ2-7; the D gene is possibly TRBD1 (6 bases). The CDR3 length is 14 residues. CDR1 and CDR2 (germline): MNHEY, SMNVEV (reference sequence). Trimming cost V 2 bases and J 3 bases, with 11 bases left between them.